Listed here are 8 T cell receptor beta chains from one sample, sequenced in a study of CD8 T cells in Susac syndrome. Roughly 0.45 to 1 ug RNA was reverse transcribed with random hexamers. TCRdb processed the immunoSEQ multiplex PCR reads anew with MiXCR; each CDR3 protein has one entry. The table lists about 200,000 distinct CDR3 sequences, approximately 95% of them singletons. The sequencing input was CD4+ T cells from PBMCs. The receptors originated from a human donor in good health.

V and J are TRBV27 and TRBJ1-2, with D possibly being TRBD1 (6 bases). CDR1 and CDR2 (germline): MNHEY, SMNVEV (reference sequence). The V end lost 5 bases, the J end lost 2 bases, and 15 bases lay between the germline ends. CDR3 length: 15 residues. In nucleotides, the CDR3 is TGTGCCAGCAGTCAGCGGGGACATATCAACTATGGCTACACCTTC. It codes for CASSQRGHINYGYTF.

The chain carries TRBV27 and TRBJ2-1; D is undetermined. CDR3 length equals 15 residues. In germline, CDR1 is MNHEY, CDR2 SMNVEV (reference sequence). Trimming cost V 3 bases and J 8 bases, with 17 bases left between them. For the CDR3, the DNA is TGTGCCAGCAGTTTGAGACCGACTCAAAGGGATGAGCAGTTCTTC. Encoded protein: CASSLRPTQRDEQFF.

This sequence joins TRBV3-1 and TRBJ2-7; 9 nucleotides match TRBD1. Germline CDR1 LGHDT, CDR2 YNNKEL (reference sequence). V lost 4 bases to trimming and J lost 5 bases; unmatched junction nucleotides: 15. The CDR3 has 17 residues. CDR3 nucleotides: TGTGCCAGCAGCCCTTGTTCTCGGCGACAGGGGGTTGACGAGCAGTACTTC. It yields the protein CASSPCSRRQGVDEQYF.

This clonotype was seen more than once but under ten times. The CDR3, as DNA: TGCAGCGTCAATAGCGGCACAGATACGCAGTATTTT. It is translated as CSVNSGTDTQYF. V is TRBV29-1 and J is TRBJ2-3, with a weak D call TRBD2 (5 bases). CDR3 length equals 12 residues. V lost 6 bases and J lost 1, with 8 bases in between. The germline CDR1 and CDR2 sequences are SQVTM and ANQGSEA.

The V and J genes are TRBV18 and TRBJ2-1; D uncertain. The CDR3 has 13 residues. The V and J ends lost 3 bases and 10 bases respectively, with 13 bases between them. CDR1 is KGHSH and CDR2 is LQKENI in the germline V gene. The DNA of the CDR3 is TGTGCCAGCTCACCCCTAACCAGAGAGGAGCAGTTCTTC. Residues: CASSPLTREEQFF.

The chain is built from TRBV10-2 and TRBJ2-1; 8 nucleotides agree with TRBD2. The CDR3 spans 12 residues. V was pared by 9 bases and J by 6 bases, with 4 bases of the junction left unmatched. Germline V gene data show CDR1 as WSHSY and CDR2 as SAAADI. CDR3 in DNA: TGCGCCAGTTTAGCGGGACTCAATGAGCAGTTCTTC. Translation: CASLAGLNEQFF.

The chain links TRBV29-1 to TRBJ1-2; D unclear. CDR1 is SQVTM and CDR2 is ANQGSEA in the germline V gene. The CDR3 is 11 amino acids. Trimming pared 8 bases from V and 1 base from J, leaving 8 bases between. In DNA, the CDR3 is TGCAGCTACACAGATAACTATGGCTACACCTTC. Its protein is CSYTDNYGYTF.

The gene calls are TRBV29-1 and TRBJ2-4; D is unresolved. Between the trimmed V and J ends, which lost 4 bases and 5 bases, there was a span of 6 bases. This CDR3 spans 11 amino acids. CDR1 and CDR2 (germline): SQVTM, ANQGSEA. The DNA of the CDR3 is TGCAGCGTTGGGGTCCAAAACATTCAGTACTTC. It yields the protein CSVGVQNIQYF.